The clone carrying this T cell receptor (beta chain) was detected only a few times. Its antigen is still unknown. This record comes from a study of blood T cells in healthy people across ages. Findings and caveats of the study: Greater diversity and more naive CD4+ cells were seen in long-lived donors than in aged donors. As naive T cell percentage varied, TCR beta diversity correlated strongly with it.

The CDR3 is made up of 16 amino acids. V shed 3 bases and J 6 bases; nucleotides not matched to a gene: 9. The second PCR ran about 6 to 12 cycles with a sample-barcoded 5' primer and J-beta primers. Every cDNA molecule carried a tag from a template-switch adaptor bearing 12 random nucleotides. Using its own MiXCR run on the 5' RACE reads, TCRdb lists one record per CDR3 protein. The sample consists of about 900,000 distinct CDR3 sequences, around 48% of them appearing once. The rearrangement links TRBV12-3 or TRBV12-4 to TRBJ1-2, with 11 positions matching TRBD1. This sequence originates from a man aged 25 to 45 in good health. Sequences were obtained from blood. CDR3 nucleotide sequence: TGTGCCAGCAGTTTGCCCAGGGGACAGGGGGTTAATGGCTACACCTTC. Translation gives CASSLPRGQGVNGYTF.